This is a list of T cell receptor beta chains from one sample in a study of blood T cell repertoires in COVID-19. The table came from immunoSEQ multiplex PCR; TCRdb's copy has only in-frame clones and leaves some out. The table shows about 340,000 clones, with 85% to 90% occurring only once. Input material: peripheral blood. These receptors came from a woman aged 50 to 60 with COVID-19, enrolled during active disease. The CDR3 runs from the conserved cysteine through the conserved F or W. The D gene is left open where the match is weak. For some rows the clone size is stated as once, few or many, or as a class when expanded; others skip it.

V	D	size	J	CDR3	DNA
TRBV2	.	.	TRBJ2-2	CASSGVLEAGELFF	TGTGCCAGCAGTGGAGTCTTAGAAGCCGGGGAGCTGTTTTTT
TRBV7-2	TRBD1	.	TRBJ2-2	CASSPTGTANTGELFF	TGTGCCAGCAGCCCTACCGGGACAGCGAACACCGGGGAGCTGTTTTTT
TRBV5-5	.	.	TRBJ2-1	CASSIDSSYNEQFF	TGTGCCAGCAGCATAGATAGCTCCTACAATGAGCAGTTCTTC
TRBV7-9	.	.	TRBJ1-2	CASSLMVGGNYGYTF	TGTGCCAGCAGCTTAATGGTAGGGGGTAACTATGGCTACACCTTC
TRBV14	.	once	TRBJ1-1	CASSQFQGAGTEAFF	TGTGCCAGCAGCCAATTTCAGGGAGCGGGTACTGAAGCTTTCTTT
TRBV2	TRBD1	once	TRBJ2-7	CAINRGRNEQYF	TGTGCCATCAACAGGGGGAGAAACGAGCAGTACTTC
TRBV18	TRBD1	.	TRBJ2-7	CASSRDRDYEQYF	TGTGCCAGCTCACGGGACAGGGACTACGAGCAGTACTTC
TRBV18	TRBD1	.	TRBJ1-4	CASSPGTGSRKLFF	TGTGCCAGCTCACCCGGGACAGGTTCCCGAAAACTGTTTTTT
TRBV29-1	.	.	TRBJ2-7	CSVGYRDIYEQYF	TGCAGCGTTGGTTACAGGGACATCTACGAGCAGTACTTC
TRBV10-3	.	.	TRBJ1-1	CAISDPGLSNTEAFF	TGTGCCATCAGTGATCCGGGACTCTCAAACACTGAAGCTTTCTTT
TRBV19	.	.	TRBJ2-3	CASSWRERTDTQYF	TGTGCCAGTAGTTGGCGGGAACGCACAGATACGCAGTATTTT
TRBV6-5	.	.	TRBJ1-1	CASGGGVGSTEAFF	TGTGCCAGCGGGGGAGGGGTTGGGAGCACTGAAGCTTTCTTT
TRBV4-1	.	.	TRBJ2-7	CASSQDSGTYEQYF	TGCGCCAGCAGCCAAGATTCAGGAACCTACGAGCAGTACTTC
TRBV30	.	.	TRBJ2-3	CASGDYKQYF	TGTGCCTCAGGGGATTATAAGCAGTATTTT
TRBV7-9	.	.	TRBJ1-1	CASSPTGNTEAFF	TGTGCCAGCAGCCCAACAGGGAACACTGAAGCTTTCTTT
TRBV6-2/TRBV6-3	.	.	TRBJ2-7	CASSFQGSYEQYF	TGTGCCAGCAGTTTTCAGGGATCCTACGAGCAGTACTTC
TRBV19	.	.	TRBJ1-4	CASSSLGVAEKLFF	TGTGCCAGTAGTTCCCTTGGAGTGGCGGAAAAACTGTTTTTT
TRBV9	.	.	TRBJ1-6	CASSVQAEIHNSPLHF	TGTGCCAGCAGCGTACAGGCAGAAATACATAATTCACCCCTCCACTTT
TRBV2	.	.	TRBJ2-5	CASMVAEETQYF	TGTGCCAGCATGGTAGCGGAAGAGACCCAGTACTTC
TRBV30	.	.	TRBJ2-1	CAWSPVAIPYNEQFF	TGTGCCTGGAGCCCCGTCGCGATTCCCTACAATGAGCAGTTCTTC
TRBV6-4	.	.	TRBJ2-2	CASSRDTNTGELFF	TGTGCCAGCAGCCGGGACACCAACACCGGGGAGCTGTTTTTT
TRBV7-6	TRBD2	.	TRBJ2-7	CASSLLAGGSIEQYF	TGTGCCAGCAGCCTCCTAGCGGGAGGTTCCATCGAGCAGTACTTC
TRBV6-6	TRBD2	.	TRBJ2-7	CASRSSFSGGSYEQYF	TGTGCCAGCAGATCCTCTTTTAGCGGGGGATCCTACGAGCAGTACTTC
TRBV5-4	TRBD2	.	TRBJ2-2	CASSAGLAGVTGELFF	TGTGCCAGCAGCGCGGGACTAGCGGGAGTCACCGGGGAGCTGTTTTTT
TRBV4-3	TRBD2	.	TRBJ2-2	CASSQRTSGTNTGELFF	TGCGCCAGCAGCCAGAGGACTAGCGGGACTAACACCGGGGAGCTGTTTTTT
TRBV9	TRBD2	few	TRBJ2-7	CASSPRTSGTNEQYF	TGTGCCAGCAGCCCCCGGACTAGCGGAACTAACGAGCAGTACTTC
TRBV15	.	.	TRBJ2-7	CATSRDQGRGEQYF	TGTGCCACCAGCAGAGATCAAGGCAGGGGCGAGCAGTACTTC
TRBV7-2	.	.	TRBJ1-3	CASRMIGSSSGNTIYF	TGTGCCAGCAGGATGATAGGGAGTTCCTCTGGAAACACCATATATTTT
TRBV11-2	.	.	TRBJ1-1	CASSLEVVGTSHIEAFF	TGTGCCAGCAGCTTAGAGGTGGTCGGGACAAGCCACATAGAAGCTTTCTTT
TRBV30	.	.	TRBJ1-4	CAWSANSMEKLFF	TGTGCCTGGAGTGCCAACAGTATGGAAAAACTGTTTTTT